This is a list of T cell receptor beta chains from one sample in a study of T cells in Graves' hyperthyroidism and ophthalmopathy. TCRdb redid the calling of the multiplex PCR reads with MiXCR, one entry per CDR3 protein. The sample holds some 300,000 distinct CDR3 sequences, approximately 12% seen once. The source material was blood. The receptors shown here come from a woman aged 30 to 39 with Graves' hyperthyroidism that later progressed to Graves' ophthalmopathy. Both conserved end residues are part of each CDR3. The D gene is left open where the match is weak. Not every row has a clone size; where given, it reads once, few, many or a size class.

CDR3	DNA	J	V	D	size
CASSWGATGTSEQFF	TGTGCCAGCAGCTGGGGGGCCACCGGGACTAGTGAGCAGTTCTTC	TRBJ2-1	TRBV3-1	TRBD2	many
CASSLSGTGDRYGYTF	TGTGCCAGCAGTTTATCCGGGACAGGGGATCGGTATGGCTACACCTTC	TRBJ1-2	TRBV28	TRBD1	NA
CASSSGQGLDTQYF	TGTGCCAGCAGCTCGGGACAGGGCCTAGATACGCAGTATTTT	TRBJ2-3	TRBV7-9	TRBD1	many
CASSSSSRATEAFF	TGTGCCAGCAGTTCTTCCAGCAGGGCGACTGAAGCTTTCTTT	TRBJ1-1	TRBV6-1	NA	many
CASSLAYEQYF	TGTGCCAGCAGTTTAGCCTACGAGCAGTACTTC	TRBJ2-7	TRBV28	NA	many
CAWSGPRPGNTIYF	TGTGCCTGGAGTGGGCCCCGACCCGGAAACACCATATATTTT	TRBJ1-3	TRBV30	NA	many
CASSLGGIGYNEQFF	TGTGCCAGCAGTTTAGGCGGGATCGGCTACAATGAGCAGTTCTTC	TRBJ2-1	TRBV12-3/TRBV12-4	NA	many
CASSGTGVADTQYF	TGTGCCAGCTCCGGGACAGGGGTTGCAGATACGCAGTATTTT	TRBJ2-3	TRBV18	TRBD1	many
CASRPTGSSYNEQFF	TGTGCCAGCAGACCGACAGGGAGCTCCTACAATGAGCAGTTCTTC	TRBJ2-1	TRBV28	TRBD1	many
CASSQSPGRKTETQYF	TGTGCCAGCTCTCAGAGTCCTGGCCGGAAAACGGAGACCCAGTACTTC	TRBJ2-5	TRBV18	NA	many
CASSRDRAFMNTEAFF	TGCGCCAGCAGCCGAGACAGGGCCTTCATGAACACTGAAGCTTTCTTT	TRBJ1-1	TRBV5-1	TRBD1	NA
CASSLGLAGGLEQFF	TGTGCCAGCAGCTTAGGGCTAGCGGGAGGCCTTGAGCAGTTCTTC	TRBJ2-1	TRBV7-2	TRBD2	many
CASSQNSVESYEQYF	TGTGCCAGCTCACAAAACAGTGTCGAGAGCTACGAGCAGTACTTC	TRBJ2-7	TRBV18	NA	NA
CASSSPTLTSGGLETQYF	TGTGCCAGCAGCTCCCCCACCCTGACTAGCGGGGGCCTAGAGACCCAGTACTTC	TRBJ2-5	TRBV11-2	TRBD2	NA
CATSSDAGERYNEQFF	TGTGCCACCAGCAGCGACGCGGGGGAAAGGTACAATGAGCAGTTCTTC	TRBJ2-1	TRBV15	TRBD2	many
CASRPAGDPYNEQFF	TGTGCCAGCAGACCAGCGGGAGACCCCTACAATGAGCAGTTCTTC	TRBJ2-1	TRBV12-3/TRBV12-4	TRBD2	many
CASSLEGLGMNTEAFF	TGTGCCAGCAGTTTAGAGGGGCTGGGGATGAACACTGAAGCTTTCTTT	TRBJ1-1	TRBV12-3/TRBV12-4	NA	NA
CASKGLAGAIGELFF	TGTGCCAGTAAAGGACTAGCGGGAGCGATCGGGGAGCTGTTTTTT	TRBJ2-2	TRBV19	TRBD2	few
CASSPEDGWLGYTF	TGTGCCAGCTCACCAGAAGACGGATGGTTAGGCTACACCTTC	TRBJ1-2	TRBV18	NA	NA
CASSPSKSTTGAGTEAFF	TGTGCCAGCTCACCAAGTAAGTCCACGACAGGGGCAGGCACTGAAGCTTTCTTT	TRBJ1-1	TRBV18	TRBD1	few
CASSQENYNEQFF	TGCGCCAGCAGCCAAGAAAACTACAATGAGCAGTTCTTC	TRBJ2-1	TRBV4-3	NA	NA
CASSQRRRTNYGYTF	TGTGCCAGCAGTCAACGCCGTCGGACAAACTATGGCTACACCTTC	TRBJ1-2	TRBV6-1	NA	many
CASSWGTAAWDTQYF	TGTGCCAGCAGCTGGGGGACGGCGGCTTGGGATACGCAGTATTTT	TRBJ2-3	TRBV13	NA	NA
CASSEESGQGPLEGYF	TGTGCCAGCAGTGAAGAAAGTGGACAGGGGCCACTCGAGGGGTACTTC	TRBJ2-7	TRBV6-1	TRBD1	NA
CATSSGVGTDYHQPQHF	TGTGCCACCAGCAGTGGCGTAGGGACGGATTATCATCAGCCCCAGCATTTT	TRBJ1-5	TRBV15	NA	NA
CAISGVRSETQYF	TGTGCCATCAGTGGGGTCAGAAGCGAGACCCAGTACTTC	TRBJ2-5	TRBV10-3	NA	few
CAISEEGGQLTPLHF	TGTGCCATCAGTGAGGAAGGGGGACAGCTCACACCCCTCCACTTT	TRBJ1-6	TRBV10-3	TRBD1	few
CASSPGSSADTQYF	TGTGCCAGCAGCCCAGGGTCTAGCGCAGATACGCAGTATTTT	TRBJ2-3	TRBV7-9	NA	many
CASSLGGAKNIQYF	TGTGCCAGCAGTTTAGGGGGGGCCAAAAACATTCAGTACTTC	TRBJ2-4	TRBV28	NA	many
CAASRVNQPQHF	TGTGCCGCCTCCCGGGTCAATCAGCCCCAGCATTTT	TRBJ1-5	TRBV30	NA	many
CASSFAGWANTGELFF	TGTGCCAGCAGCTTCGCAGGGTGGGCGAACACCGGGGAGCTGTTTTTT	TRBJ2-2	TRBV7-2	NA	many
CASRFEGGTGELFF	TGTGCCAGCAGATTCGAAGGTGGCACCGGGGAGCTGTTTTTT	TRBJ2-2	TRBV7-2	NA	many
CAWDTTGTEAFF	TGTGCCTGGGACACGACGGGGACTGAAGCTTTCTTT	TRBJ1-1	TRBV30	NA	many
CASSDGPYEQYF	TGTGCCAGCAGCGACGGTCCCTACGAGCAGTACTTC	TRBJ2-7	TRBV6-1	NA	many
CASSYGGISYEQYF	TGTGCCAGCAGTTACGGCGGGATCTCCTACGAGCAGTACTTC	TRBJ2-7	TRBV6-2/TRBV6-3	NA	many
CASSYSYRQETQYF	TGTGCCAGCAGTTACTCGTACAGGCAAGAGACCCAGTACTTC	TRBJ2-5	TRBV6-5	NA	NA
CASSVRDRDNQPQHF	TGTGCCAGCAGCGTCCGGGACAGGGATAATCAGCCCCAGCATTTT	TRBJ1-5	TRBV5-5	TRBD1	many
CASSVLDSSYNEQFF	TGTGCCAGCAGCGTCCTAGACTCCTCCTACAATGAGCAGTTCTTC	TRBJ2-1	TRBV9	NA	many